This T cell receptor beta chain was identified in a study of a mutant IDH1 vaccine in newly diagnosed glioma. Study summary: V12 fell at week 35 and V13, the study end, at week 47.

Clones were sequenced by immunoSEQ multiplex PCR, and TCRdb holds only the in-frame ones, with some missing. The sample comprises around 30,000 clones, around 82% of which are singletons, and approximately 28% rests with the top ten. As to time point: week 47, end of study. With topical imiquimod, each dose of the vaccine consisted of 300 ug of mutant IDH1 20-mer peptide. V was clipped by 0 bases and J by 3 bases; unmatched bases: 4. This CDR3 contains 15 residues. Germline values: CDR1 SGHRS, CDR2 YFSETQ. This clone was recorded a few times. What it binds is not known. Study results and caveats: Vaccine-induced immune responses were detected in around 92% of patients.

The receptor was isolated from a man aged 25-45 years with glioma. This rearrangement joins TRBV5-1 to TRBJ2-7; 9 bases are shared with TRBD1. Sample: PBMCs, taken from a glioma patient whose treatment included an IDH1 peptide vaccine. The CDR3 region has the DNA TGCGCCAGCAGCTTGGCGGGACAGGGAGGCTACGAGCAGTACTTC. Its translation is CASSLAGQGGYEQYF.